The source of this T cell receptor beta chain is a study of cytomegalovirus exposure and HLA in healthy donors. Study at large: Around 79 million unique TCRs, all from HLA-typed donors, were included in an early release of the data.

Study-wide results and caveats: Segments of the TCR beta V type were, in most cases, productive about 90% or about 30% of the time in an earlier analysis.

This CDR3 is built from 14 residues. Germline lookup yields CDR1 SGHRS and CDR2 YFSETQ. As concerns this clone: Its antigen is not known.

In the PCR, 60 Vbeta and 13 Jbeta primers were used. Here immunoSEQ multiplex PCR was the method, and the copy in TCRdb shows in-frame clones only, minus some. The table has approximately 140,000 clones, more than 60% seen once. V and J are TRBV5-1 and TRBJ2-5; 11 nucleotides align to TRBD1. The J call may be in error: the DNA end matches TRBJ2-7 better. The receptor comes from a female donor in good health and CMV-seronegative. Source material: PBMCs. This chain's CDR3 is CASSFGTGGYEQYF. The CDR3 nucleotides read TGCGCCAGCAGCTTCGGGACAGGGGGTTACGAGCAGTACTTC.